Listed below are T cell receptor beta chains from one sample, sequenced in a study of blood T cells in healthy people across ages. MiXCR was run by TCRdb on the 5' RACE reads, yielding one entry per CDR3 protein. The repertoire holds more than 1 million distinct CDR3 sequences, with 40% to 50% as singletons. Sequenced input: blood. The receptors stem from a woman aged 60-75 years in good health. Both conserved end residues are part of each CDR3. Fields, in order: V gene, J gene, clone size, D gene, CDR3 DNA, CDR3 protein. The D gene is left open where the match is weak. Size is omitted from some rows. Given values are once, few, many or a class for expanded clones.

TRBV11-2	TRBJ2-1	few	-	TGTGCCAGCAGCTTAGATTTCGCGGTCAAGTACAATGAGCAGTTCTTC	CASSLDFAVKYNEQFF
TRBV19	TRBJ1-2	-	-	TGTGCCAGTAGTTCTCAAGTCTATGGCTACACCTTC	CASSSQVYGYTF
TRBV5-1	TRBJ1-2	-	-	TGCGCCAGCAGCCAAGGGTTGGCCGGTCCCCACTATGGCTACACCTTC	CASSQGLAGPHYGYTF
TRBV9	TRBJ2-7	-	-	TGTGCCAGCAGCGTAGAATCAGGACCGAGCTCCTACAATGAGCAGTACTTC	CASSVESGPSSYNEQYF
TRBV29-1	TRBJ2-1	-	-	TGCAGCGTTGACGGCCAGGGTTTGGATGAGCAGTTCTTC	CSVDGQGLDEQFF
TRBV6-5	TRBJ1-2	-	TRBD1	TGTGCCAGCCGAGACAGGGAGACGGATGGCTACACCTTC	CASRDRETDGYTF
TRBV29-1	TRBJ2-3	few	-	TGCAGCGTTGCTAACTCTGTAGATACGCAGTATTTT	CSVANSVDTQYF
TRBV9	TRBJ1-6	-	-	TGTGCCAGCACCCGGGGGCAGCCTAATTCACCCCTCCACTTT	CASTRGQPNSPLHF
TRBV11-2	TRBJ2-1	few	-	TGTGCCAGCAGCTTATTAGCGAATACCTACAATGAGCAGTTCTTC	CASSLLANTYNEQFF
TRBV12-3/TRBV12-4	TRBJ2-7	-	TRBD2	TGTGCCAGCAGTTTAGTAGTGAGACTAGCGGCTGTCTACGAGCAGTACTTC	CASSLVVRLAAVYEQYF
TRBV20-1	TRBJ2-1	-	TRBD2	TGCAGTGCTAGCTCCGGGACTAGCGGGAGGGCAGTCAACAATGAGCAGTTCTTC	CSASSGTSGRAVNNEQFF
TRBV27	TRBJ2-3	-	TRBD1	TGTGCCAGCAGTTTTGGGACAGGGGGCGCGGATACGCAGTATTTT	CASSFGTGGADTQYF
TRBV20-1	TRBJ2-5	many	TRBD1	TGCAGTGCCAAAAACAGGGGAGACTCATCACAAGAGACCCAGTACTTC	CSAKNRGDSSQETQYF
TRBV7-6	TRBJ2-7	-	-	TGTGCCAACAGCCTCTATTCCAACGAGCAGTACTTC	CANSLYSNEQYF
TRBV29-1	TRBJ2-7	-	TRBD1	TGCTGCGTCGCCCGAGGGACAGGGGGCTCCTACGAGCAGTACTTC	CCVARGTGGSYEQYF
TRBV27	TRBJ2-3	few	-	TGTGCCAGCAGTCCTTCGTCGCCGACAGATACGCAGTATTTT	CASSPSSPTDTQYF
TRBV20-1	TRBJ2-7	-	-	TGCAGTGCTAGAGATTGGCCGGGGGTCCCATACGAGCAGTACTTC	CSARDWPGVPYEQYF
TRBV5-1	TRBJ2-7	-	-	TGCGCCAGCAGCTTGGACGGGCTCTCCTACGAGCAGTACTTC	CASSLDGLSYEQYF
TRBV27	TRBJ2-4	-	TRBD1	TGTGCCAGCAGCGACAGGGGTTCGGCGGCCAAAAACATTCAGTACTTC	CASSDRGSAAKNIQYF
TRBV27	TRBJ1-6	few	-	TGTGCCAGCAGTTTACGACCGATTAATTCACCCCTCCACTTT	CASSLRPINSPLHF
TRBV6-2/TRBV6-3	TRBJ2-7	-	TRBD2	TGTGCCAGCAGTTACCTATTAAGCGGGAGCCTATACAATGAGCAGTACTTC	CASSYLLSGSLYNEQYF
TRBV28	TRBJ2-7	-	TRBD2	TGTGCCAGCAGGAAAAGGGACTACCCCTCCTACGAGCACTACTTC	CASRKRDYPSYEHYF
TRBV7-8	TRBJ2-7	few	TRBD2	TGTGCCAGCAGCACTGGACTAGCGGCCTTAGGGGGGTACGAGCAGTACTTC	CASSTGLAALGGYEQYF
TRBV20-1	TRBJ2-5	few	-	TGCAGTGCTAGAACAGGGTCGAGCGGAGAGACCCAGTACTTC	CSARTGSSGETQYF
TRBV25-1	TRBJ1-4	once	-	TGTGCCAGCAGTGGTCGCAGGGGTGGTGAAAAACTGTTTTTT	CASSGRRGGEKLFF
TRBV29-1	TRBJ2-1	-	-	TGCAGCGTAGCTCAGGCTCCGAGCTCCTACAATGAGCAGTTCTTC	CSVAQAPSSYNEQFF
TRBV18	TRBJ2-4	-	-	TGTGCCAGCTCACCGAGGGCCCCCGGGGACATTCAGTACTTC	CASSPRAPGDIQYF
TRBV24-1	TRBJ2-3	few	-	TGTGCCACCAGTGATCACAAAGACGCAGGGGATACGCAGTATTTT	CATSDHKDAGDTQYF
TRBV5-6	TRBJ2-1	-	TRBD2	TGTGCCAGCAGCTTGATTGGGACTAACTCCTACAATGAGCAGTTCTTC	CASSLIGTNSYNEQFF
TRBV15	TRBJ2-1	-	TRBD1	TGTGCCACCAGCAGGACCGCCGCCGGGACAGTAATAACCTATGAGCAGTTCTTC	CATSRTAAGTVITYEQFF
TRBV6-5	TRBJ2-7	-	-	TGTGCCAGCAGTTACGGGGGGTGGGGCTCCACCTACGAGCAGTACTTC	CASSYGGWGSTYEQYF
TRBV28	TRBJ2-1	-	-	TGTGCCAGCATTTATGGAGCCTTGGGGTACAATGAGCAGTTCTTC	CASIYGALGYNEQFF
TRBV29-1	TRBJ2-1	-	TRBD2	TGCAGCGGGCTAGCGGGAGAGAACTACGAGCAGTTCTTC	CSGLAGENYEQFF
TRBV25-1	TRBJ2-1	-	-	TGTGCCAGCAGTGAAGGGCGAGGGAACTACAATGAGCAGTTCTTC	CASSEGRGNYNEQFF
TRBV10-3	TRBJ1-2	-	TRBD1	TGTGCCATCAATGGACAGGGAGACGGCTACACCTTC	CAINGQGDGYTF
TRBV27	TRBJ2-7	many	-	TGTGCCAGCAGTGCCTTAACCCATACGGCCTACGAGCAGTACTTC	CASSALTHTAYEQYF
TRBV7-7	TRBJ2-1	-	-	TGTGCCAGCAGCATAGACAGGTACAATGAGCAGTTCTTC	CASSIDRYNEQFF
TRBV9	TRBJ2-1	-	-	TGTGCCAGCAGCGTAGGACTAGTAGCGCGGGAGCAGTTCTTC	CASSVGLVAREQFF
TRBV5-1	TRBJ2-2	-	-	TGCGCCAGCAGCGTGGGACAAACGAACACCGGGGAGCTGTTTTTT	CASSVGQTNTGELFF
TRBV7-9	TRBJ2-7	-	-	TGTGCCAGCAGCTGGGACTCGGGCGGCTACGAGCAGTACTTC	CASSWDSGGYEQYF
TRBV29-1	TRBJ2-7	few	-	TGCAGCGTTGGGGGTACAGGGCGGTCGGGACACGAGCAGTACTTC	CSVGGTGRSGHEQYF
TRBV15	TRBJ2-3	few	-	TGTGCCACCAGCAGAGGCCAGCGGGCAGATACGCAGTATTTT	CATSRGQRADTQYF
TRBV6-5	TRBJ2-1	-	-	TGTGCCAGCAGTGTGGGCGCCTACAATGAGCAGTTCTTC	CASSVGAYNEQFF
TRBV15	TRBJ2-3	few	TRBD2	TGTGCCACCAGCAGCAGACTAGCGGGAGTCACAGATACGCAGTATTTT	CATSSRLAGVTDTQYF
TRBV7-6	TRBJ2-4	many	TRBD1	TGTGCCAGCAGCTTAGAGGCCAGGGGGTGGGGGATCAAAAACATTCAGTACTTC	CASSLEARGWGIKNIQYF
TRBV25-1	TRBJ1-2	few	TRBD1	TGTGCCAGCAGTGACAGACAGGGAGAAGCTGATGGCTACACCTTC	CASSDRQGEADGYTF
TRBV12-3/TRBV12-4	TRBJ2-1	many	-	TGTGCCAGCAGTTTTGAGGGGTGGAATGAGCAGTTCTTC	CASSFEGWNEQFF
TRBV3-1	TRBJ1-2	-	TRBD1	TGTGCCAGCAGTAGAGGACAGGGGGCGCGGATCTATGGCTACACCTTC	CASSRGQGARIYGYTF
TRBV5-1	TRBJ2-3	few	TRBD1	TGCGCCAGCAGCTACACCGATACCGGGACAGGGTCTTCTGGGGACACAGATACGCAGTATTTT	CASSYTDTGTGSSGDTDTQYF
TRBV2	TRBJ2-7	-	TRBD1	TGTGCCAGCAAGCGGCTCGGGACAGGGAGCTCCTACGAGCAGTACTTC	CASKRLGTGSSYEQYF
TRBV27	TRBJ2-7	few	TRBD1	TGTGCCAGCAGTAAAGGACAGGGCAGGTGGTACGAGCAGTACTTC	CASSKGQGRWYEQYF
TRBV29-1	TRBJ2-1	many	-	TGCAGCGTTGGGGGTCTTGAGGAGCAGTTCTTC	CSVGGLEEQFF
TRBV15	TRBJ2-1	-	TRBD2	TGTGCCACCTTACGGGGGGAGGGCCTCCGGGGCAATGAGCAGTTCTTC	CATLRGEGLRGNEQFF
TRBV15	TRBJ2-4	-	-	TGTGCCACCGGCAGAGAGAGGGTAGCCAAAAACATTCAGTACTTC	CATGRERVAKNIQYF
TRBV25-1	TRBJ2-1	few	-	TGTGCCAGCAGTGAAATAGGGGGTACGTTCTTC	CASSEIGGTFF
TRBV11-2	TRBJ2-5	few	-	TGTGCCAGCAGCTCTAGAGTTAGCGCAGCGAGTCAAGAGACCCAGTACTTC	CASSSRVSAASQETQYF
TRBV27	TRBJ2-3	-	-	TGTGCCAGCAGTCTAACCCTTGACCCAACAGATACGCAGTATTTT	CASSLTLDPTDTQYF